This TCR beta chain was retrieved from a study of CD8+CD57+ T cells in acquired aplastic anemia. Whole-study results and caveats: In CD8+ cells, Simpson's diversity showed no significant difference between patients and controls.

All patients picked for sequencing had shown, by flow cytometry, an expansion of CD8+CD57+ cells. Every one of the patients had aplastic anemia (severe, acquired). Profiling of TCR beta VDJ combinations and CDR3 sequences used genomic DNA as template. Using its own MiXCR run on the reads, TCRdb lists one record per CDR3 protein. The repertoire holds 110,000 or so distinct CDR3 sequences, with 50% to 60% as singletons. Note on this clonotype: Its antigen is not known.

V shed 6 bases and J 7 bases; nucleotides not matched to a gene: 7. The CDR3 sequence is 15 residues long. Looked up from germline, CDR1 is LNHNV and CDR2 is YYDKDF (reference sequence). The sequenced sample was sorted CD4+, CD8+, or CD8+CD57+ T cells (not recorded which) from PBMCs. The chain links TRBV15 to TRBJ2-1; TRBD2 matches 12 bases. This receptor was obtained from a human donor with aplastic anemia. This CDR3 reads CATRPLAGGGNEQFF. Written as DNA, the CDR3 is TGTGCCACCAGACCTCTAGCGGGAGGGGGAAATGAGCAGTTCTTC.